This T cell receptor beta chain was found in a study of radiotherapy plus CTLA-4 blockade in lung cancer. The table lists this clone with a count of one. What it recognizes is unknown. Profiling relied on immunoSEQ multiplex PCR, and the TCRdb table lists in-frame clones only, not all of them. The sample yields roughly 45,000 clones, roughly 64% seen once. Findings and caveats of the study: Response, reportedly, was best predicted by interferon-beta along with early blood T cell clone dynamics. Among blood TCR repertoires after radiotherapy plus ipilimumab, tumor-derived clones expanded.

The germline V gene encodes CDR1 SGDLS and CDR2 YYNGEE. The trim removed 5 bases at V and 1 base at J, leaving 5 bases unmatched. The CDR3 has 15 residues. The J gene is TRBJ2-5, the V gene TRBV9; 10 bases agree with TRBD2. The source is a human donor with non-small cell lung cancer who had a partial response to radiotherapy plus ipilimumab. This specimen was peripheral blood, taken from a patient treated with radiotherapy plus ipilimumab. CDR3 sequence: CASSSGLAVQETQYF. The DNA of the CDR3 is TGTGCCAGCAGTTCTGGACTAGCGGTCCAAGAGACCCAGTACTTC. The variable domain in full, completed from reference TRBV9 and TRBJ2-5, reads DSGVTQTPKHLITATGQRVTLRCSPRSGDLSVYWYQQSLDQGLQFLIQYYNGEERAKGNILERFSAQQFPDLHSELNLSSLELGDSALYFCASSSGLAVQETQYFGPGTRLLVL.